The TCR beta chain described here comes from a study of blood T cell repertoires in COVID-19. Study summary: From T cells, B-cell-depleted T cells, or PBMCs came the material, which was cDNA or gDNA.

Authors' data handling: Scientists estimated how many nucleated cells there were by amplifying reference gene primers. Using immunoSEQ multiplex PCR, the repertoire was profiled, and TCRdb retains in-frame clones only, with some absent. V, J and clone size are those of that table, while D and trimming were read from the DNA. The sample shows about 70,000 clones, around 88% of them seen only once. Germline values: CDR1 KGHSH, CDR2 LQKENI. Trimming shortened V by 3 bases and J by 1 base, and 12 bases separated the two germline ends. The CDR3 is 15 residues long. Sequencing was carried out using peripheral blood. This rearrangement joins TRBV18 to TRBJ2-5; D gene uncertain. The TCR sequence derives from a human donor in a cohort sampled during active COVID-19. The CDR3 spells CASSPIPRVQETQYF. CDR3 DNA sequence: TGTGCCAGCTCACCGATCCCCCGGGTCCAAGAGACCCAGTACTTC.